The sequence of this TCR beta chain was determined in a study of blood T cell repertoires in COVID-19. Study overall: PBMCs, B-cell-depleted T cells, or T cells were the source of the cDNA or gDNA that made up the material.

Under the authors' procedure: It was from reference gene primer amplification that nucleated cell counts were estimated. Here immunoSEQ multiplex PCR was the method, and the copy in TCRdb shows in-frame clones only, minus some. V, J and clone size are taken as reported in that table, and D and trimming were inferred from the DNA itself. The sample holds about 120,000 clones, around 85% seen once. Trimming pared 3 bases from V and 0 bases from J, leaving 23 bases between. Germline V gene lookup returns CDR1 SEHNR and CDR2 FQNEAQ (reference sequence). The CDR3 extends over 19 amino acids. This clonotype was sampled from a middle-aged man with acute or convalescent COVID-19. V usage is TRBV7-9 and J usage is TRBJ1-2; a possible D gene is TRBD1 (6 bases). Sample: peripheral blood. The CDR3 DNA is TGTGCCAGCAGCTTTTCCCCCGGGGTTTGGGACACTACTAACTATGGCTACACCTTC. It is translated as CASSFSPGVWDTTNYGYTF.